The source of this T cell receptor (beta chain) is a study of beta chain features in type 1 diabetes. A remark on this clone: The antigen remains unidentified.

cDNA synthesis used the whole RNA isolate, giving expressed TCRB sequences. Using immunoSEQ multiplex PCR, the repertoire was profiled, and TCRdb retains in-frame clones only, with some absent. The table lists about 130,000 clones, 9.2% of them singletons, with 0.68% in the top ten. The study, taken as a whole, reports: The naive, central memory and Treg TCRB repertoires looked more alike in patients than they did in healthy donors.

Sequencing used central memory CD4+ T cells from blood. This sequence originates from a man between 18 and 35 years old in good health.

The CDR3 DNA follows: TGTGCCAGCAGCGTGGGACTAGCGGGCACAGATACGCAGTATTTT. Its translation is CASSVGLAGTDTQYF. The chain combines TRBV7-2 with TRBJ2-3, with 11 bases lining up with TRBD2. CDR3 length: 15 residues. V shed 5 bases, J shed 1 base, and the junction held 2 bases outside the gene matches. Looked up from germline, CDR1 is SGHTA and CDR2 is FQGNSA.